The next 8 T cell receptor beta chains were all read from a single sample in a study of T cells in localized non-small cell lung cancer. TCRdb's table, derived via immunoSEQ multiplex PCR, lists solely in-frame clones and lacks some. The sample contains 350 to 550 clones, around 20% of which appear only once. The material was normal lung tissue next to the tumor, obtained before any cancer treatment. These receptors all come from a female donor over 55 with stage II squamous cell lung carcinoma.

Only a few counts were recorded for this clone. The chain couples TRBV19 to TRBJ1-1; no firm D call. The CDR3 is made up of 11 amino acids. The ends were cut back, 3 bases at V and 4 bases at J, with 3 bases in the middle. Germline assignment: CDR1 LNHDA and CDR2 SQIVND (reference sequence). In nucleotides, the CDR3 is TGTGCCAGTAGTATCGTCACTGAAGCTTTCTTT. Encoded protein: CASSIVTEAFF. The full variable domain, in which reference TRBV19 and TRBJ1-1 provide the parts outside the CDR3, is DGGITQSPKYLFRKEGQNVTLSCEQNLNHDAMYWYRQDPGQGLRLIYYSQIVNDFQKGDIAEGYSVSREKKESFPLTVTSAQKNPTAFYLCASSIVTEAFFGQGTRLTVV.

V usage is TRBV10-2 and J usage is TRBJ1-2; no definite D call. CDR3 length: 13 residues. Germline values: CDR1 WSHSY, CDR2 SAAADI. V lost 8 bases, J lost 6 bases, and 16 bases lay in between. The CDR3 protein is CASGLGSFDGYTF. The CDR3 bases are TGCGCCAGCGGGCTGGGTAGTTTCGATGGCTACACCTTC.

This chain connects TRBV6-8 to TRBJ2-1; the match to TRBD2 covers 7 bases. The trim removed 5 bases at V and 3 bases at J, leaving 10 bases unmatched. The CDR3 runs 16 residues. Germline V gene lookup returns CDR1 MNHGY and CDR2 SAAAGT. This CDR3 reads CASSGLRRGSYNEQFF. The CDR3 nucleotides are TGTGCCAGCAGTGGCCTGAGGCGGGGGAGCTACAATGAGCAGTTCTTC.

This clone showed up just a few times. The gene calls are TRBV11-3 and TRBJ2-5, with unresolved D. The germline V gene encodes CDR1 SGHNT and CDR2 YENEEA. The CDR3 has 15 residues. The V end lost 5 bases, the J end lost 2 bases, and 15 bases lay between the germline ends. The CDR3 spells CASSPRRTIQETQYF. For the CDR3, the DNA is TGTGCCAGCAGCCCCCGACGGACGATTCAAGAGACCCAGTACTTC.

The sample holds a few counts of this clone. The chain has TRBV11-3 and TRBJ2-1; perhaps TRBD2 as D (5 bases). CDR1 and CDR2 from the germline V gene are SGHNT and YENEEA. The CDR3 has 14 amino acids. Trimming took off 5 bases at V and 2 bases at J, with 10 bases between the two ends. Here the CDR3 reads CASSVGEPYNEQFF. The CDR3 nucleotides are TGTGCCAGCAGCGTCGGGGAGCCCTACAATGAGCAGTTCTTC.

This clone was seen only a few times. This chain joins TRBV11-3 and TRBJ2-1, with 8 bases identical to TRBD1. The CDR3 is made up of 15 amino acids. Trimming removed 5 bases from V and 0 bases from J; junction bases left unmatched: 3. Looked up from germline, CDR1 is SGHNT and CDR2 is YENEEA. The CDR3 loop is CASSPGTGSYNEQFF. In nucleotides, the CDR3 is TGTGCCAGCAGCCCGGGGACAGGCTCCTACAATGAGCAGTTCTTC.

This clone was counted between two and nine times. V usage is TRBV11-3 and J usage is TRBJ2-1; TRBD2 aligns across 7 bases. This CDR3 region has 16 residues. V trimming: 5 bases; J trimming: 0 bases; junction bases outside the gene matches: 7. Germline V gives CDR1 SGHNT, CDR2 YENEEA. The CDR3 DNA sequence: TGTGCCAGCAGCAGCGGGACGCTAAGCTCCTACAATGAGCAGTTCTTC. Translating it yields CASSSGTLSSYNEQFF.

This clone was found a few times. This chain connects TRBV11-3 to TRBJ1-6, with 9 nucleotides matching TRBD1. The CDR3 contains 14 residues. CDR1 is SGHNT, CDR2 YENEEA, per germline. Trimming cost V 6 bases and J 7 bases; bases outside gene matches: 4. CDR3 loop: CASSIGTGNSPLHF. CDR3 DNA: TGTGCCAGCAGTATTGGGACAGGGAATTCACCCCTCCACTTT.